The 26 T cell receptor beta chains reported below all come from one sample, sequenced in a study of T cell changes during pregnancy in multiple sclerosis. The method was immunoSEQ multiplex PCR; TCRdb's version includes in-frame clones alone and lacks a portion of them. This table has about 52,000 clones, roughly 92% appearing once. The sequenced sample was CD4+ T cells from peripheral blood mononuclear cells, obtained before pregnancy. The receptors stem from a female donor with multiple sclerosis, enrolled in a pregnancy study.

This clone was recorded only once. Additional DNA sequences in this sample encode the identical CDR3. J is TRBJ1-4 and V is TRBV30; D is unclear. The V end was cut by 2 bases, the J end by 4 bases, with 14 bases between. Germline lookup yields CDR1 GTSNPN and CDR2 SVGIG (reference sequence). The CDR3 sequence is 15 residues long. In DNA, the CDR3 is TGTGCCTGGAGTAACTCCGGAACAGTTAATGAAAAACTGTTTTTT. This encodes CAWSNSGTVNEKLFF.

The gene calls are TRBV6-4 and TRBJ1-2, with 7 positions matching TRBD1. CDR3 length: 17 residues. Germline V lookup: CDR1 MRHNA, CDR2 SNTAGT. V was pared by 1 base and J by 8 bases, with 16 bases of the junction left unmatched. The CDR3 sequence is CASSDYFRPDRAHGYTF. CDR3 nucleotides: TGTGCCAGCAGTGACTACTTCAGGCCCGACAGGGCCCACGGCTACACCTTC.

DNA for the CDR3: TGTGCCAGCAGCGTAGGTCAGGGGGGCAATCAGCCCCAGCATTTT. This gives the protein CASSVGQGGNQPQHF. The chain has TRBV9 and TRBJ1-5; 7 bases map to TRBD1. The ends lost 0 bases at V and 2 bases at J; junction bases unmatched: 2. There are 15 residues in the CDR3. Germline-derived CDR1 and CDR2 are SGDLS and YYNGEE.

The gene calls are TRBV6-1 and TRBJ2-3; a possible D gene is TRBD1 (5 bases). This CDR3 has 12 residues. The V and J ends lost 9 bases and 5 bases respectively, with 12 bases between them. Germline lookup yields CDR1 MNHNS and CDR2 SASEGT. The CDR3 nucleotides read TGTGCCAGTACCAGGGCCGTAGATACGCAGTATTTT. It codes for CASTRAVDTQYF.

The chain has TRBV11-2 and TRBJ1-1, with 9 bases fitting TRBD1. The CDR3 spans 14 residues. Germline CDR1 is SGHAT and CDR2 is FQNNGV. Trimming cost V 4 bases and J 8 bases; bases outside gene matches: 8. The CDR3 loop reads CASSSRTGGVEAFF. The DNA for the CDR3 is TGTGCCAGCAGCTCCCGAACAGGGGGCGTAGAAGCTTTCTTT.

This chain uses TRBV28 with TRBJ2-7; the D gene is possibly TRBD2 (5 bases). The CDR3 length is 15 residues. Germline assignment: CDR1 MDHEN and CDR2 SYDVKM. V was cut by 4 bases and J by 6 bases, with 19 bases left in between. The CDR3 DNA reads as TGTGCCAGCAGTTCCCCACTCGGGCTAGCTTTCGAGCAGTACTTC. Amino acid sequence: CASSSPLGLAFEQYF.

The chain carries TRBV5-4 and TRBJ1-3; no clear D. Germline V CDR1 and CDR2: SGHNT, YYREEE (reference sequence). The CDR3 has 16 residues. The V and J ends lost 0 bases and 2 bases respectively, with 12 bases between them. The CDR3 DNA sequence: TGTGCCAGCAGCTTGGAACGAGGGCGAGCTGGAAACACCATATATTTT. Amino acids: CASSLERGRAGNTIYF.

The gene calls are TRBV7-2 and TRBJ2-2; 10 positions match TRBD1. Trimming took 1 base from V and 7 from J; bases not matched to a gene: 3. The CDR3 extends over 15 amino acids. CDR1 and CDR2 (germline): SGHTA, FQGNSA. CDR3 residues: CASSLGQGAVGELFF. CDR3 nucleotides: TGTGCCAGCAGCTTAGGACAGGGGGCGGTCGGGGAGCTGTTTTTT.

The J gene is TRBJ1-3, the V gene TRBV4-1, with TRBD1 as a possible D gene (5 bases). The CDR3 sequence is 16 residues long. Germline-derived CDR1 and CDR2 are MGHRA and YSYEKL. V was pared by 1 base and J by 4 bases, with 14 bases between. CDR3 nucleotides: TGCGCCAGCAGCCAAGGGCGGGACGTACCGGGAAACACCATATATTTT. Protein sequence: CASSQGRDVPGNTIYF.

The J gene is TRBJ1-2, the V gene TRBV28; tentatively, D is TRBD1 (5 bases). Deletions cut 10 bases from V and 2 bases from J, with 11 bases between. This CDR3 is 12 amino acids long. In germline, CDR1 is MDHEN, CDR2 SYDVKM. In DNA form, the CDR3 reads TGTGCCATCCAGGGAAGAAACTATGGCTACACCTTC. It translates to CAIQGRNYGYTF.

The chain uses TRBV5-1 and TRBJ1-4; the match to TRBD1 covers 7 bases. The CDR3 consists of 16 residues. The trim removed 1 base at V and 2 bases at J, leaving 5 bases unmatched. The germline gives CDR1 SGHRS, CDR2 YFSETQ. In nucleotides, the CDR3 is TGCGCCAGCAGCTTGTCCGGGACAGCTACTAATGAAAAACTGTTTTTT. Translated, it gives CASSLSGTATNEKLFF.

This chain joins TRBV2 and TRBJ1-1; TRBD1 matches at 10 bases. The CDR3 spans 12 residues. The J segment lost 4 bases and the V segment lost 8 bases, leaving 1 base of the junction unmatched. Germline assignment: CDR1 SNHLY and CDR2 FYNNEI. CDR3 nucleotides: TGTGCCAGCCGGACAGGGGGCACTGAAGCTTTCTTT. Translated, it gives CASRTGGTEAFF.

CDR3 sequence: CASSSGEPQHF. CDR3 DNA sequence: TGTGCCAGCAGCTCGGGGGAGCCCCAGCATTTT. The J gene is TRBJ1-5, the V gene TRBV6-6; TRBD1 is a possible D gene (5 bases). The germline V gene has CDR1 MNHNY and CDR2 SVGAGI (reference sequence). This CDR3 has 11 residues. The V end was cut by 6 bases, the J end by 8 bases, with 8 bases between.

V usage is TRBV27 and J usage is TRBJ2-7; 11 positions agree with TRBD2. Germline V gives CDR1 MNHEY, CDR2 SMNVEV (reference sequence). The ends lost 0 bases at V and 4 bases at J; junction bases unmatched: 5. This CDR3 region has 16 residues. The CDR3 sequence is CASSLSTSGTAYEQYF. The CDR3 coding sequence is TGTGCCAGCAGTTTATCGACTAGCGGGACCGCTTACGAGCAGTACTTC.

The chain has TRBV5-4 and TRBJ2-1, with 8 positions matching TRBD1. The CDR3 has 15 amino acids. Trimming cost V 3 bases and J 3 bases; bases outside gene matches: 5. The germline V gene has CDR1 SGHNT and CDR2 YYREEE (reference sequence). CDR3 sequence (DNA): TGTGCCAGCAGCTGGGCCGACAGGGGCTACAATGAGCAGTTCTTC. It specifies CASSWADRGYNEQFF.

V is TRBV25-1 and J is TRBJ2-1; no clear D gene. This CDR3 has 15 amino acids. Germline-derived CDR1 and CDR2 are MGHDK and SYGVNS. Trimming removed 1 base from V and 6 bases from J, with 13 bases in between. In DNA form, the CDR3 reads TGTGCCAGCAGTGAATGGGTTAGCAGAGTCAATGAGCAGTTCTTC. Translation: CASSEWVSRVNEQFF.

The J gene is TRBJ2-3, the V gene TRBV30, with 10 positions matching TRBD2. CDR3 length: 14 residues. With V trimmed by 0 bases and J by 5 bases, 2 bases remained unmatched. Germline values: CDR1 GTSNPN, CDR2 SVGIG (reference sequence). CDR3 sequence: CAWSVVAGGDTQYF. Written as DNA, the CDR3 is TGTGCCTGGAGTGTCGTAGCGGGAGGAGATACGCAGTATTTT. Full variable domain (outside the CDR3, taken from reference TRBV30 and TRBJ2-3): SQTIHQWPATLVQPVGSPLSLECTVEGTSNPNLYWYRQAAGRGLQLLFYSVGIGQISSEVPQNLSASRPQDRQFILSSKKLLLSDSGFYLCAWSVVAGGDTQYFGPGTRLTVL.

This clone turned up a few times. The chain joins TRBV30 to TRBJ1-1, with TRBD1 matching over 8 bases. The J segment lost 1 base and the V segment lost 4 bases, leaving 2 bases of the junction unmatched. The CDR3 is 13 amino acids. Germline lookup yields CDR1 GTSNPN and CDR2 SVGIG (reference sequence). The CDR3 DNA follows: TGTGCCTGGACAGGGGGCTCGAACACTGAAGCTTTCTTT. Translating gives CAWTGGSNTEAFF.

V usage is TRBV14 and J usage is TRBJ1-4; D not resolved. The CDR3 consists of 14 residues. Germline V gives CDR1 SGHDN, CDR2 FVKESK. With 1 base removed from V and 0 bases from J, the gap between germline ends came to 3 bases. The CDR3 region has the DNA TGTGCCAGCAGCCAAGGTACAACTAATGAAAAACTGTTTTTT. This encodes CASSQGTTNEKLFF.

The chain joins TRBV7-2 to TRBJ2-5; 8 nucleotides align to TRBD2. Germline V gives CDR1 SGHTA, CDR2 FQGNSA. The trim removed 1 base at V and 5 bases at J, leaving 3 bases unmatched. The CDR3 consists of 14 residues. In nucleotides, the CDR3 is TGTGCCAGCAGCTTAGGTACGGGAGGGGAGACCCAGTACTTC. Translated, it gives CASSLGTGGETQYF. The whole variable domain, remainder taken from reference TRBV7-2 and TRBJ2-5, is GAGVSQSPSNKVTEKGKDVELRCDPISGHTALYWYRQSLGQGLEFLIYFQGNSAPDKSGLPSDRFSAERTGGSVSTLTIQRTQQEDSAVYLCASSLGTGGETQYFGPGTRLLVL.

The chain combines TRBV6-1 with TRBJ2-7; 9 nucleotides align to TRBD1. CDR3 size: 15 residues. Unmatched junction bases numbered 10, after V lost 4 bases and J lost 6 bases. Per germline, CDR1 MNHNS and CDR2 SASEGT. CDR3 loop: CASSGRGQGFLEQYF. As DNA, the CDR3 is TGTGCCAGCAGTGGAAGGGGACAGGGTTTCCTCGAGCAGTACTTC.

The V and J genes are TRBV4-1 and TRBJ1-5, with 7 bases aligning to TRBD1. The CDR3 covers 18 residues. Looked up from germline, CDR1 is MGHRA and CDR2 is YSYEKL. V shed 4 bases, J shed 4 bases, and the junction held 16 bases outside the gene matches. CDR3 bases: TGCGCCAGCAGCCCCTCATCGACAGGGCGCATTCCTAATCAGCCCCAGCATTTT. Its translation is CASSPSSTGRIPNQPQHF.

The chain links TRBV5-1 to TRBJ2-1; D gene unclear. There are 15 residues in the CDR3. The germline gives CDR1 SGHRS, CDR2 YFSETQ. V lost 5 bases and J lost 8, with 20 bases in between. CDR3 amino acids: CASSEAPSAQYEQFF. For the CDR3, the DNA is TGCGCCAGCAGTGAGGCTCCATCGGCACAATATGAGCAGTTCTTC. Together with reference TRBV5-1 and TRBJ2-1, the CDR3 gives the full variable domain: KAGVTQTPRYLIKTRGQQVTLSCSPISGHRSVSWYQQTPGQGLQFLFEYFSETQRNKGNFPGRFSGRQFSNSRSEMNVSTLELGDSALYLCASSEAPSAQYEQFFGPGTRLTVL.

This CDR3 reads CASSPHRTANEQFF. The CDR3, as DNA: TGTGCCAGCAGCCCCCACCGGACAGCTAATGAGCAGTTCTTC. V gene TRBV28 combines with J gene TRBJ2-1; a possible D gene is TRBD1 (6 bases). V dropped 6 bases and J dropped 7 bases, with 16 bases sitting between them. There are 14 residues in the CDR3. Germline CDR1 MDHEN, CDR2 SYDVKM.

The table lists this clone with a few counts. This chain joins TRBV19 and TRBJ1-3, with 8 bases lining up with TRBD1. From germline, CDR1 is LNHDA and CDR2 SQIVND (reference sequence). The CDR3 is 15 residues long. Unmatched junction bases numbered 6, after V lost 6 bases and J lost 2 bases. This chain's CDR3 is CASRPDRAAGNTIYF. CDR3 nucleotides: TGTGCCAGTAGACCGGACAGGGCGGCTGGAAACACCATATATTTT.

The chain recombines TRBV30 with TRBJ2-3; 8 bases line up with TRBD2. V was pared by 3 bases and J by 1 base, with 6 bases of the junction left unmatched. The CDR3 spans 15 residues. CDR1 is GTSNPN, CDR2 SVGIG, per germline (reference sequence). As DNA, the CDR3 is TGTGCCTGGAGCCGGGGGGGGAGGGGCACAGATACGCAGTATTTT. Translation gives CAWSRGGRGTDTQYF. Full variable domain (rest looked up from reference TRBV30 and TRBJ2-3): SQTIHQWPATLVQPVGSPLSLECTVEGTSNPNLYWYRQAAGRGLQLLFYSVGIGQISSEVPQNLSASRPQDRQFILSSKKLLLSDSGFYLCAWSRGGRGTDTQYFGPGTRLTVL.